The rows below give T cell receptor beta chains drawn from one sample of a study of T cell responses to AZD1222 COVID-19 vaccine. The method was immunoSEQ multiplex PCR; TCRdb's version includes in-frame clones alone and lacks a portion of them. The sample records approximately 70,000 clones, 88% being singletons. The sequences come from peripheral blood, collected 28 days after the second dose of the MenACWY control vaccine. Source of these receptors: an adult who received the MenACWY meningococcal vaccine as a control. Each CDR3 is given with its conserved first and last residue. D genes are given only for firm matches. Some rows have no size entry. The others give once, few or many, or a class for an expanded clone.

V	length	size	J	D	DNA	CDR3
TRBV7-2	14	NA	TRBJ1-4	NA	TGTGCCAGCAGCTTAACCGGCGGGGGTGAAAAACTGTTTTTT	CASSLTGGGEKLFF
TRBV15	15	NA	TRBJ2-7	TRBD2	TGTGCCACCAGCAGAGGGCGGGAGGGCATATACGAGCAGTACTTC	CATSRGREGIYEQYF
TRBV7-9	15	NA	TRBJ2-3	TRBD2	TGTGCCAGCAGCCCGAGGCGGGGGGGCCGAGATACGCAGTATTTT	CASSPRRGGRDTQYF
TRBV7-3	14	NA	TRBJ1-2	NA	TGTGCCAGCAGCCCAGGGGTACAGGGCTATGGCTACACCTTC	CASSPGVQGYGYTF
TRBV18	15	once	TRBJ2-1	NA	TGTGCCAGCTCACCCGTAATCAGCGCCTACAATGAGCAGTTCTTC	CASSPVISAYNEQFF
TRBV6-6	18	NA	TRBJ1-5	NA	TGTGCCAGCAGTCTTGTATCAAAAAGGTTTGATGGCAATCAGCCCCAGCATTTT	CASSLVSKRFDGNQPQHF
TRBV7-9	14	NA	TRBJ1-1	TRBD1	TGTGCCAGCAGCCTTACCCCCGGGACAGCCGAAGCTTTCTTT	CASSLTPGTAEAFF
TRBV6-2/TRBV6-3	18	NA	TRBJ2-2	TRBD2	TGTGCCAGCAGTTACGGGAGCTGGCGGGGGGTGAACACCGGGGAGCTGTTTTTT	CASSYGSWRGVNTGELFF
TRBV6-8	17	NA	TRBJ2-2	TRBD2	TGTGCCAGCAGGACTAGCGGGAGCCCGACGAACACCGGGGAGCTGTTTTTT	CASRTSGSPTNTGELFF
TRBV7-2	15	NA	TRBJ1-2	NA	TGTGCCAGCAGCTTAGTCGCGGGGTCTAACTATGGCTACACCTTC	CASSLVAGSNYGYTF
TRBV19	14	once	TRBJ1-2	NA	TGTGCCAGTAGTTGGGACGTAGGGGGCTATGGCTACACCTTC	CASSWDVGGYGYTF
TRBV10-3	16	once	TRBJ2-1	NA	TGTGCCATCAGTGAGCCCCCGATGGGGGGTGGGGATGAGCAGTTCTTC	CAISEPPMGGGDEQFF
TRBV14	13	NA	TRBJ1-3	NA	TGTGCCAGCAGCACATACTCTGGAAACACCATATATTTT	CASSTYSGNTIYF
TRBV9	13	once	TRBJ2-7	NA	TGTGCCAGCAGCGTAGGACACAGAGACGAGCAGTACTTC	CASSVGHRDEQYF
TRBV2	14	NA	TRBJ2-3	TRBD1	TGTGCCAGCAGCCGCGACAGGGGTACAGATACGCAGTATTTT	CASSRDRGTDTQYF
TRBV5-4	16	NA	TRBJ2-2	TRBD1	TGTGCCAGCAGGAAACGGACAGGGTTAAACACCGGGGAGCTGTTTTTT	CASRKRTGLNTGELFF
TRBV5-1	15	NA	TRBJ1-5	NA	TGCGCCAGCAGCTTGGTCGGGGGCGCCAATCAGCCCCAGCATTTT	CASSLVGGANQPQHF
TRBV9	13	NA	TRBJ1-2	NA	TGTGCCAGCAGCGTAGAAACAGATTATGGCTACACCTTC	CASSVETDYGYTF
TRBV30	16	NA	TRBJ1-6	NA	TGTGCCTGGAGATCGATGGGCCTCTCCTATAATTCACCCCTCCACTTT	CAWRSMGLSYNSPLHF